This T cell receptor beta chain was captured in a study of T-cell reconstitution after alpha-beta-depleted transplantation in children. Unique molecular identifiers featured in how the TCRbeta library was prepared. TCRdb re-analysed the PCR reads in MiXCR, keeping a single row per CDR3 protein. The data hold roughly 500,000 distinct CDR3 sequences, with about 16% observed a single time. This CDR3 region has 17 residues. Germline V gene lookup returns CDR1 LNHNV and CDR2 YYDKDF (reference sequence). V shed 0 bases and J 0 bases; nucleotides not matched to a gene: 8. This clonotype was found a few times.

The source was PBMCs from the stem cell graft donor, collected from the stem cell graft. The chain couples TRBV15 to TRBJ2-7, with TRBD2 matching over 7 bases. The sequence was collected from a human donor who donated a stem cell graft to a child with acute lymphoblastic leukemia. The CDR3 DNA reads as TGTGCCACCAGCAGAGATCGTTTTCTAGCGGTCTCCTACGAGCAGTACTTC. Its translation: CATSRDRFLAVSYEQYF.